The rows below give T cell receptor beta chains drawn from one sample of a study of human T cells and chemical hapten exposure. Each CDR3 protein is one row after TCRdb ran MiXCR on the RACE reads. The data hold fewer than 350,000 distinct CDR3 sequences, with roughly 7.7% observed a single time. Specimen: whole blood, collected in connection with sensitization to the hapten diphenylcyclopropenone (DPC). These TCRs come from a man between 18 and 29 years old with alopecia areata. Some clones in this sample may be carry-over from other donors' samples. The CDR3 runs from the conserved cysteine through the conserved F or W. D genes are given only for firm matches. Part of the rows lack a size; the others show once, few, many or a class for expanded clones.

D	V	J	size	DNA	CDR3
TRBD1	TRBV4-3	TRBJ1-2	many	TGCGCCAGCAGCCAAGAGAGGCGCTCCGGTCCGGAACAGGGGTCCCATGGCTACACCTTC	CASSQERRSGPEQGSHGYTF
.	TRBV6-5	TRBJ2-2	few	TGTGCCAGCAAAGCAGATAGGGGAGTCACCGGGGAGCTGTTTTTT	CASKADRGVTGELFF
TRBD2	TRBV7-3	TRBJ2-3	few	TGTGCCAGCAGCCGGGGCTTGGGGACTAGCGGGGGACGAATTGGGCACACAGATACGCAGTATTTT	CASSRGLGTSGGRIGHTDTQYF
TRBD2	TRBV29-1	TRBJ2-5	few	TGCAGCGTCCTGATCACTAGCGGCCAAGAGACCCAGTACTTC	CSVLITSGQETQYF
TRBD1	TRBV5-1	TRBJ2-4	few	TGCGCCAGCTCTACGGCAGGGGGCATTCAGTACTTC	CASSTAGGIQYF
.	TRBV6-6	TRBJ1-5	.	TGTGCCAGCAGTTACGTGGGCGGGGAGGGGGATCAGCCCCAGCATTTT	CASSYVGGEGDQPQHF
.	TRBV7-2	TRBJ1-5	many	TGTGCCAGCAGCTTAGACGGGGGGCAACAGCCCCAGCATTTT	CASSLDGGQQPQHF
.	TRBV29-1	TRBJ2-1	few	TGCAGCGTTGAAGATCTTCGGGGAAGCGCGAAAAATGAGCAGTTCTTC	CSVEDLRGSAKNEQFF
.	TRBV12-3/TRBV12-4	TRBJ2-5	few	TGTGCCAGCAGTGTGGTGGTTGAGACCCAGTACTTC	CASSVVVETQYF
TRBD1	TRBV10-3	TRBJ2-5	many	TGTGCCATCAGCGTAGACAGGGAAGAGACCCAGTACTTC	CAISVDREETQYF
.	TRBV20-1	TRBJ2-5	few	TGCAGTGCTATCTCCGGGGGTCAAGAGACCCAGTACTTC	CSAISGGQETQYF
.	TRBV29-1	TRBJ2-4	few	TGCAGCGTTCTCGAGTTAGCCAAAAACATTCAGTACTTC	CSVLELAKNIQYF
.	TRBV5-1	TRBJ1-3	few	TGCGCCAGCAGACCGGTCAGAGGGGACGGAAACACCATATATTTT	CASRPVRGDGNTIYF
.	TRBV7-2	TRBJ2-3	.	TGTGCCAGCAGCTTAGACCGGGACGAAACGCAGTATTTT	CASSLDRDETQYF
TRBD2	TRBV3-1	TRBJ2-3	.	TGTGCCAGCAGCCGACTAGCGGAAGATACGCAGTATTTT	CASSRLAEDTQYF
TRBD1	TRBV20-1	TRBJ2-5	few	TGCAGTGCTAGCGCCGGGACAGGGGGCGCGGAGACCCAGTACTTC	CSASAGTGGAETQYF
TRBD1	TRBV20-1	TRBJ2-5	few	TGCATGACGGACAGGGCAGAGACCCAGTACTTC	CMTDRAETQYF
.	TRBV7-9	TRBJ2-6	few	TGTGCCAGCAGCACCAGGGAAGTTGGGGCCAACGTCCTGACTTTC	CASSTREVGANVLTF
.	TRBV20-1	TRBJ2-7	.	TGCAGTGCCTCATCGTGGACGGGTACCTACGAGCAGTACTTC	CSASSWTGTYEQYF
.	TRBV9	TRBJ1-2	many	TGTGCCAGCAGCGTAGGTAGTACCTATGGCTACACCTTC	CASSVGSTYGYTF
TRBD1	TRBV5-4	TRBJ2-3	few	TGTGCCAGCAGCCAGGACAGGGAAAATACGCAGTATTTT	CASSQDRENTQYF
.	TRBV6-2/TRBV6-3	TRBJ1-1	few	TGTGCCAGCAGCCATACAAAGTTGGGTGAAGCTTTCTTT	CASSHTKLGEAFF
TRBD1	TRBV7-2	TRBJ2-4	many	TGTGCCAGCAGCCAATATGGACAGGGGTCAAAAAACATTCAGTACTTC	CASSQYGQGSKNIQYF
TRBD1	TRBV7-8	TRBJ2-6	few	TGTGCCAGCAGCCCCCGCGGGACAGGGGTGTTTGGGGCCAACGTCCTGACTTTC	CASSPRGTGVFGANVLTF
.	TRBV24-1	TRBJ2-3	.	TGTGCCACCAGTGAGGGACCCTCTAACGGGAGACGCACAGATACGCAGTATTTT	CATSEGPSNGRRTDTQYF
.	TRBV11-2	TRBJ2-4	few	TGTGCCAGCAGCTTTCGGGCGGGGGCGCCCAAAAACATTCAGTACTTC	CASSFRAGAPKNIQYF
.	TRBV2	TRBJ1-5	many	TGTGCCGGAAATGCCCGGGAGAATCAGCCCCAGCATTTT	CAGNARENQPQHF